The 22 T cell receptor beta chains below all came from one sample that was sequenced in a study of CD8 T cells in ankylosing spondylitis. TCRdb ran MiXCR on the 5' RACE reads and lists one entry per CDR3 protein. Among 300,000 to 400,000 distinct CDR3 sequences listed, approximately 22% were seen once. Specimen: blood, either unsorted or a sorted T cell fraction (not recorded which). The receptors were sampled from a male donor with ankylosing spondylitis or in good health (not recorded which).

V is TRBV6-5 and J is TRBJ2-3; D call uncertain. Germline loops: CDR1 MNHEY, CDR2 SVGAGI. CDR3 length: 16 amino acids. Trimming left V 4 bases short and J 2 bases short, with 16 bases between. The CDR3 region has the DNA TGTGCCAGCAGTTTGCGAGGACCGGTTTTCACAGATACGCAGTATTTT. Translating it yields CASSLRGPVFTDTQYF.

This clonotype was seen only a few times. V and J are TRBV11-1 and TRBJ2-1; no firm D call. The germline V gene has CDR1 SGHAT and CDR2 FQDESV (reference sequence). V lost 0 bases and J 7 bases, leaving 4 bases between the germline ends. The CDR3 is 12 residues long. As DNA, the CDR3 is TGTGCCAGCAGCTTAGCGTCAAATGAGCAGTTCTTC. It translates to CASSLASNEQFF.

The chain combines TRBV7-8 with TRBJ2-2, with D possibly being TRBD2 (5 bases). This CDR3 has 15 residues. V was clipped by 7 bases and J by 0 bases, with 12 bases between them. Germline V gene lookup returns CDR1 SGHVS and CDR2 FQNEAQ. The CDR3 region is CASTPGGSNTGELFF. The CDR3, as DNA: TGTGCCAGCACCCCCGGCGGGTCGAACACCGGGGAGCTGTTTTTT. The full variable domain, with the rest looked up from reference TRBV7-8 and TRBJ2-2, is GAGVSQSPRYKVAKRGQDVALRCDPISGHVSLFWYQQALGQGPEFLTYFQNEAQLDKSGLPSDRFFAERPEGSVSTLKIQRTQQEDSAVYLCASTPGGSNTGELFFGEGSRLTVL.

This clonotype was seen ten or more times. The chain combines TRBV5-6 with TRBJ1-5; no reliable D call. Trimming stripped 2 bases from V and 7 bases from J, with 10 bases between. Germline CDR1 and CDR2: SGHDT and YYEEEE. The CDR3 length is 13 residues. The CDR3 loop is CASSFGSMQPQHF. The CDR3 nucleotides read TGTGCCAGCAGCTTCGGTTCCATGCAGCCCCAGCATTTT.

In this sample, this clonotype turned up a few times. This chain's CDR3 is CASSELGQGSTDTQYF. DNA of the CDR3: TGTGCCAGCAGTGAACTAGGTCAGGGGAGCACAGATACGCAGTATTTT. The rearrangement uses TRBV2 and TRBJ2-3; D is perhaps TRBD1 (6 bases). V shed 2 bases and J shed 0 bases, with 12 bases lying between them. CDR3 length equals 16 residues. In germline, CDR1 is SNHLY, CDR2 FYNNEI.

The CDR3, as DNA: TGTGCCAGCAGTTCGGGACTTTACACCGGGGAGCTGTTTTTT. It yields the protein CASSSGLYTGELFF. V usage is TRBV6-5 and J usage is TRBJ2-2, with D maybe TRBD2 (6 bases). CDR3 length equals 14 residues. Germline values: CDR1 MNHEY, CDR2 SVGAGI. V gave up 4 bases and J gave up 3 bases, with 9 bases separating them.

The CDR3 region is CAISESTNTNPPLHF. Written as DNA, the CDR3 is TGTGCCATCAGTGAGTCGACCAACACGAATCCACCCCTCCACTTT. The chain employs TRBV10-3 and TRBJ1-6; D remains unclear. V gave up 0 bases and J gave up 11 bases, with 14 bases separating them. The CDR3 is 15 residues long. Germline CDR1 is ENHRY and CDR2 is SYGVKD.

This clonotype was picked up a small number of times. The DNA of the CDR3 is TGTGCCAGCAGCGCGGGACTCGTCCAAGAGACCCAGTACTTC. Protein sequence: CASSAGLVQETQYF. The V and J genes are TRBV5-8 and TRBJ2-5; a weak D match, TRBD2 (6 bases). CDR1 is SGHTS and CDR2 is YDEGEE in the germline V gene. The CDR3 spans 14 residues. Trimming removed 4 bases from V and 1 base from J, with 11 bases in between.

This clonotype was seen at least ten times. The CDR3 DNA reads as TGTGCCAGCAATGACCCCGGGGCGAACACAGATACGCAGTATTTT. Translation gives CASNDPGANTDTQYF. J is TRBJ2-3 and V is TRBV12-3 or TRBV12-4; either TRBD1 or TRBD2 may fit D (5 bases each). V gave up 7 bases and J gave up 2 bases, with 16 bases separating them. This CDR3 comprises 15 residues.

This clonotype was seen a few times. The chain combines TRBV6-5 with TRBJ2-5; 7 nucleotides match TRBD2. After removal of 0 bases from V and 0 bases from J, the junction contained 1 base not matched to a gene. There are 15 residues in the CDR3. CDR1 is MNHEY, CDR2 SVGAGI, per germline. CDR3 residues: CASSYSAGYQETQYF. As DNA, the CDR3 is TGTGCCAGCAGTTACTCAGCGGGGTACCAAGAGACCCAGTACTTC.

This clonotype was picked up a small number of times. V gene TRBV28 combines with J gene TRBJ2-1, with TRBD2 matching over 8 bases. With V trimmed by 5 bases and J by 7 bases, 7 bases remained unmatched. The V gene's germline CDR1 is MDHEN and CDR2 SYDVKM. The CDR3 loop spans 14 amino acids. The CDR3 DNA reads TGTGCCAGCAGTACCCGGACTAGCCTAAATGAGCAGTTCTTC. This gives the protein CASSTRTSLNEQFF.

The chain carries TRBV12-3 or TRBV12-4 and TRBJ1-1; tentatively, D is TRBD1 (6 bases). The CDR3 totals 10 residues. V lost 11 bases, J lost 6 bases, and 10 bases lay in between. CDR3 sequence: CAVRGAEAFF. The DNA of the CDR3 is TGTGCCGTCAGGGGAGCTGAAGCTTTCTTT.

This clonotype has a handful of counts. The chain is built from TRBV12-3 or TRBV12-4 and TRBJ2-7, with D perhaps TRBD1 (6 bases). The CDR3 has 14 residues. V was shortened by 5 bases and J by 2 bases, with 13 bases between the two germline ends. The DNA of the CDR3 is TGTGCCAGCAGTGGGCCAGGGGCCACCTACGAGCAGTACTTC. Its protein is CASSGPGATYEQYF.

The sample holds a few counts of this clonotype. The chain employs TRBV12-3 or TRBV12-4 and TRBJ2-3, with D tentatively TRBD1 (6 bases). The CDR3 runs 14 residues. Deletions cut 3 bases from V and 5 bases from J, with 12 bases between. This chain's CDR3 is CASSFVGAVDTQYF. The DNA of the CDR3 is TGTGCCAGCAGTTTTGTGGGGGCCGTAGATACGCAGTATTTT.

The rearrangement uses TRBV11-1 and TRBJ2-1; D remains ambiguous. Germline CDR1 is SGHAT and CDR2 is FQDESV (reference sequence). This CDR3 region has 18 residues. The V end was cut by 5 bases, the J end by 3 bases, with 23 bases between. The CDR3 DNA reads TGTGCCAGCAGCCCACGGCTTGTGACACGAGCCCACTACAATGAGCAGTTCTTC. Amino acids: CASSPRLVTRAHYNEQFF.

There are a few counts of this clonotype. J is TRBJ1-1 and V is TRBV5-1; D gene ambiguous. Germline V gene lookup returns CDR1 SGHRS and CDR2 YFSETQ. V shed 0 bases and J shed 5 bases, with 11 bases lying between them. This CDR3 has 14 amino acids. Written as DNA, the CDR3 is TGCGCCAGCAGCTTGGTGGAGGGTTGGACTGAAGCTTTCTTT. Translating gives CASSLVEGWTEAFF.

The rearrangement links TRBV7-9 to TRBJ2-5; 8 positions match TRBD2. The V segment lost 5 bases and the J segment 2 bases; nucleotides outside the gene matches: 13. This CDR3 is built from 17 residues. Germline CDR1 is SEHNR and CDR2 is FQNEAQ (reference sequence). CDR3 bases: TGTGCCAGCAGCGACCCCCTCCTCGGGAGGGTGCAAGAGACCCAGTACTTC. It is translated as CASSDPLLGRVQETQYF.

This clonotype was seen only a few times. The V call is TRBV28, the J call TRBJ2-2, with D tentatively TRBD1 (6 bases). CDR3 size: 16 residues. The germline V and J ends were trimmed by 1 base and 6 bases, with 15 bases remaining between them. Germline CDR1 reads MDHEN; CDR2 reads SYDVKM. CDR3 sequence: CASSLYLGADAGELFF. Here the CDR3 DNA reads TGTGCCAGCAGTTTATATCTGGGGGCAGATGCCGGGGAGCTGTTTTTT.

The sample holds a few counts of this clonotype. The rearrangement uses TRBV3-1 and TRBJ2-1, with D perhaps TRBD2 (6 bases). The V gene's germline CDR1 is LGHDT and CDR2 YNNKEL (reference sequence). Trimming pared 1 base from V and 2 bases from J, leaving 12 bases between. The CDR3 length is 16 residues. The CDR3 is CASSQVVGGTYNEQFF. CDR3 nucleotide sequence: TGTGCCAGCAGCCAAGTAGTGGGCGGGACCTACAATGAGCAGTTCTTC.

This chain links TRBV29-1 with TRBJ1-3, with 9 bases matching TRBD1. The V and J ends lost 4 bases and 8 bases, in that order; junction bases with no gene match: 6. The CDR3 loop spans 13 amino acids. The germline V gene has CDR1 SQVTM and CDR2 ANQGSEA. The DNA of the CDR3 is TGCAGCGTTGTTGGTGACAGGGGGGACACCATATATTTT. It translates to CSVVGDRGDTIYF.

CDR3 in amino acids: CASSQDLTPYEQYF. The CDR3 nucleotides read TGTGCCAGCAGCCAAGACTTGACGCCCTACGAGCAGTACTTC. The chain combines TRBV3-1 with TRBJ2-7; no reliable D call. CDR3 length equals 14 residues. From germline, CDR1 is LGHDT and CDR2 YNNKEL (reference sequence). Trimming cost V 0 bases and J 2 bases, with 8 bases left between them.

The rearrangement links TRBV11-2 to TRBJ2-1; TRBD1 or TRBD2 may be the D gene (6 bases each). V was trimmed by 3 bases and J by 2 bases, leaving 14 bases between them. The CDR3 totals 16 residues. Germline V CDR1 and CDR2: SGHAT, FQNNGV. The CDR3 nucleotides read TGTGCCAGCAGCTTTAATCCGGGGGCTCCCTACAATGAGCAGTTCTTC. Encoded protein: CASSFNPGAPYNEQFF.